The clone carrying this TCR beta chain was found many times. Its antigen is currently unknown. Sample time point: persistent/refractory GD, antithyroid drugs over 5 years with positive TRAb. There was RNA extracted from PBMCs, and the TCR library was made from it. Patients with Graves' disease were diagnosed by American Thyroid Association guidelines. iRepertoire HTBI primers and Arm-PCR of CDR3 regions built TCR beta libraries. TCRdb ran MiXCR on the multiplex PCR reads and lists one entry per CDR3 protein. The table shows some 420,000 distinct CDR3 sequences, with around a fifth occurring only once. The sample is drawn from a study of regulatory T cells in long-lasting Graves disease. The wider study: Graves' disease counted as persistent after over 5 years of antithyroid drugs with positive TSH receptor antibodies. Study conclusions and caveats: Peripheral blood was the sole material, not thyroid tissue.

CDR1 and CDR2 (germline): MDHEN, SYDVKM. This CDR3 contains 15 residues. V lost 4 bases to trimming and J lost 3 bases, with 16 bases between them. The sample in question was peripheral blood mononuclear cells (PBMCs), obtained when the disease was refractory, from a patient treated with antithyroid drugs. This receptor was identified in a female donor with Graves disease. This rearrangement joins TRBV28 to TRBJ2-7, with D possibly TRBD1 on 6 matching bases. CDR3 DNA sequence: TGTGCCAGCAGTTCCCCTGGGGGCCCGATCTACGAGCAGTACTTC. Its translation is CASSSPGGPIYEQYF.